Listed below are T cell receptor beta chains from one sample, sequenced in a study of long-term antiretroviral therapy in people with HIV. TCRdb's table, derived via immunoSEQ multiplex PCR, lists solely in-frame clones and lacks some. This sample yields approximately 45,000 clones, of which about 89% are seen a single time; around 5.4% belongs to the top ten. Sequencing used unsorted PBMCs, obtained 0.1 years before starting antiretroviral therapy. Every receptor here comes from a woman aged 50 to 60 with HIV. Both conserved end residues are part of each CDR3. The D gene is left open where the match is weak. A row's size may be missing; if present it is once, few, many or a size class.

d_gene,j_gene,abundance,v_gene,CDR3nt,CDR3aa
-,TRBJ2-5,-,TRBV6-6,TGTGCCAGCAGTTACGTGATGGGGGAGACCCAGTACTTC,CASSYVMGETQYF
-,TRBJ1-2,-,TRBV7-9,TGTGCCAGCAGCTTAGGGGTGGGGCCCTATGGCTACACCTTC,CASSLGVGPYGYTF
-,TRBJ1-6,-,TRBV21-1,TGTGCCAGCAGCAAAAGGAGGAGGGCAGTTAGGCGTAATTCACCCCTCCACTTT,CASSKRRRAVRRNSPLHF
-,TRBJ2-1,-,TRBV6-6,TGTGCCAGCAGTTACTCGCGCGTATACAATGAGCAGTTCTTC,CASSYSRVYNEQFF
-,TRBJ1-4,-,TRBV25-1,TGTGCCAGCAGCCCCACCTTTAGTGAAAAACTGTTTTTT,CASSPTFSEKLFF
TRBD1,TRBJ1-1,-,TRBV5-6,TGTGCCAGCAGCTTGCTGGGGACAGGAGGGAACACTGAAGCTTTCTTT,CASSLLGTGGNTEAFF
-,TRBJ2-3,-,TRBV9,TGTGCCAGCAGCGTAGCTGGGCGCGATACGCAGTATTTT,CASSVAGRDTQYF
-,TRBJ2-2,-,TRBV27,TGTGCCAGCAGTACAGCCGGGACATCTAACACCGGGGAGCTGTTTTTT,CASSTAGTSNTGELFF
TRBD1,TRBJ1-3,-,TRBV5-1,TGCGCCAGCAGACCGACAGGGGCTACAAACACCATATATTTT,CASRPTGATNTIYF
-,TRBJ2-1,-,TRBV4-1,TGCGCCAGCAGCCAAGTTGATATGGTCTCCTACAATGAGCAGTTCTTC,CASSQVDMVSYNEQFF
-,TRBJ2-7,-,TRBV19,TGTGCCAGTAGTGTTTCTACTAGGGGCCGAGACGAGCAGTACTTC,CASSVSTRGRDEQYF
TRBD2,TRBJ2-3,-,TRBV10-3,TGTGCCATCAGTAGCCAGGCGACTAGCGGGGGAGATACGCAGTATTTT,CAISSQATSGGDTQYF
-,TRBJ2-3,once,TRBV7-2,TGTGCCAGCAGCTTAGATACGGGGAGTAGCACAGATACGCAGTATTTT,CASSLDTGSSTDTQYF
-,TRBJ2-5,-,TRBV11-2,TGTGCCAGCAGCTTTTCCCTAGCGAACCAAGAGACCCAGTACTTC,CASSFSLANQETQYF
-,TRBJ2-3,-,TRBV7-6,TGTGCCAGCAACTTGGTGTCCACAGATACGCAGTATTTT,CASNLVSTDTQYF
-,TRBJ2-5,-,TRBV9,TGTGCCAGCAGCGTAGACGCGGGGAAAGAGACCCAGTACTTC,CASSVDAGKETQYF
TRBD2,TRBJ2-5,-,TRBV10-2,TGCGCCAGCGGTACAGCGGGGGGACAGACCCAGTACTTC,CASGTAGGQTQYF
-,TRBJ1-5,once,TRBV6-1,TGTGCCAGCAGTGAAGGCGACAATCAGCCCCAGCATTTT,CASSEGDNQPQHF
-,TRBJ2-3,-,TRBV7-2,TGTGCCAGCAGCTTAGACGGTGCGGCGCTTACGCAGTATTTT,CASSLDGAALTQYF
TRBD2,TRBJ2-4,-,TRBV6-5,TGTGCCAGCAGCCCCGGGACTAGCTTGAACATTCAGTACTTC,CASSPGTSLNIQYF
-,TRBJ2-2,-,TRBV9,TGTGCCAGCAGCTACCTGACGGGAAAGAACACCGGGGAGCTGTTTTTT,CASSYLTGKNTGELFF
-,TRBJ2-1,-,TRBV2,TGTGCCAGCAGCTTTGCCCTCAATGAGCAGTTCTTC,CASSFALNEQFF
-,TRBJ1-1,-,TRBV29-1,TGCAGCGTTGTCCGGAGACAGAACACTGAAGCTTTCTTT,CSVVRRQNTEAFF
-,TRBJ1-2,-,TRBV9,TGTGCCAGCAGCGTGGGTAGGGAAAATGGCTACACCTTC,CASSVGRENGYTF
TRBD1,TRBJ1-4,-,TRBV15,TGTGCCACCAGCACGTACGGGACAGGGTTGGAGGAAAAACTGTTTTTT,CATSTYGTGLEEKLFF
-,TRBJ2-5,-,TRBV19,TGTGCCAGTGCAGAGGGTTCCCTCTACCAAGAGACCCAGTACTTC,CASAEGSLYQETQYF
-,TRBJ2-5,-,TRBV10-2,TGCGCCAGCAGTGAGTCGGGGACGGTCGGAGAGACCCAGTACTTC,CASSESGTVGETQYF
-,TRBJ2-7,-,TRBV7-7,TGTGCTAGCAGCACAGGAGAACTCTCCTACGAGCAGTACTTC,CASSTGELSYEQYF